This paragraph reports one T cell receptor (beta chain). Its target is unknown. The sample originates from a study of T cell responses to AZD1222 COVID-19 vaccine. Study observations and caveats: Spike-spanning, vaccine-associated CD4 TCRs were dominant at 160-218 and 743-854. Researchers took repertoire samples only after the peak T cell response had come. Rises in breadth and depth of Spike-specific TCRs came after two AZD1222 doses.

TCRdb's table, derived via immunoSEQ multiplex PCR, lists solely in-frame clones and lacks some. This table holds 100,000 to 150,000 clones, 65% to 90% found once. The sequence was obtained from an adult who received the MenACWY meningococcal vaccine as a control. Sequences were derived from peripheral blood, sampled 28 days after the second dose of the MenACWY control vaccine.

The CDR3 spells CASFNTGGNEQFF. The CDR3 DNA reads as TGCGCCAGCTTTAATACAGGGGGCAATGAGCAGTTCTTC. The rearrangement joins TRBV5-1 to TRBJ2-1, with 8 bases matching TRBD1. The V gene end was trimmed by 7 bases and the J gene end by 6 bases; junction bases not matched to a gene: 6. The CDR3 totals 13 residues. Germline V CDR1 and CDR2: SGHRS, YFSETQ.